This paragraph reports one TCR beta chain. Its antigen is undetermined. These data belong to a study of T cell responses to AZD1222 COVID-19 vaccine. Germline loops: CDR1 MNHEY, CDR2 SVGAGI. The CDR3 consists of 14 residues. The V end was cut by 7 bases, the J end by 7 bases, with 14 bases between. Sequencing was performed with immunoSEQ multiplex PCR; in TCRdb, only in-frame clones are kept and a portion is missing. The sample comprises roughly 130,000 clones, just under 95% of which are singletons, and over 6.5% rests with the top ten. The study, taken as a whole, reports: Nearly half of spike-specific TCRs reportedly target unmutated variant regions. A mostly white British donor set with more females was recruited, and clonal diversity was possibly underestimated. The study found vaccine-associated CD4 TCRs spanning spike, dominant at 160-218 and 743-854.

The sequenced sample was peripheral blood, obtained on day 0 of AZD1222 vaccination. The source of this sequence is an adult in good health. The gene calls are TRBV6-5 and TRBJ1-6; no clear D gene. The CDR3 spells CASMFGGWNSPLHF. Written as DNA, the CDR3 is TGTGCCAGCATGTTCGGAGGATGGAATTCACCCCTCCACTTT.